The 13 T cell receptor beta chains presented below share a single source sample, sequenced in a study of T cell responses to AZD1222 COVID-19 vaccine. Only in-frame clones appear in the TCRdb table, and some are missing; sequencing was by immunoSEQ multiplex PCR. Among 180,000 or so clones listed, approximately 93% were seen once. Sequencing was performed on peripheral blood, taken 28 days after the second AZD1222 dose. These receptors came from an adult who received the AZD1222 COVID-19 vaccine.

The chain has TRBV7-2 and TRBJ2-3; D is unclear. The V gene's germline CDR1 is SGHTA and CDR2 FQGNSA. This CDR3 has 13 amino acids. Trimming removed 5 bases at V and 3 bases at J, with 9 bases between. The CDR3 coding sequence is TGTGCCAGCAGCCCCCAGCGTACAGATACGCAGTATTTT. This codes for CASSPQRTDTQYF.

The chain links TRBV5-1 to TRBJ1-2; 8 nucleotides align to TRBD1. V gave up 4 bases and J gave up 6 bases; unmatched junction bases: 8. This CDR3 contains 14 residues. Germline CDR1 is SGHRS and CDR2 is YFSETQ. CDR3: CASSPDRAPDGYTF. The CDR3 DNA reads as TGCGCCAGCAGCCCGGACAGGGCTCCCGATGGCTACACCTTC. The variable domain in full, completed from reference TRBV5-1 and TRBJ1-2, reads KAGVTQTPRYLIKTRGQQVTLSCSPISGHRSVSWYQQTPGQGLQFLFEYFSETQRNKGNFPGRFSGRQFSNSRSEMNVSTLELGDSALYLCASSPDRAPDGYTFGSGTRLTVV.

The chain links TRBV12-5 to TRBJ2-7; TRBD1 aligns across 10 bases. Germline V gene lookup returns CDR1 LGHNT and CDR2 FRNRAP. J gave up 3 bases and V 6 bases, and 8 bases lay outside the gene matches. The CDR3 totals 15 residues. The CDR3 loop reads CASGTGTGALYEQYF. The CDR3 region has the DNA TGTGCTAGTGGCACCGGGACAGGGGCCCTCTACGAGCAGTACTTC.

The chain combines TRBV7-2 with TRBJ2-7, with 9 bases matching TRBD1. This CDR3 is built from 16 residues. V gave up 5 bases and J gave up 5 bases; unmatched junction bases: 13. CDR1 is SGHTA and CDR2 is FQGNSA in the germline V gene. This CDR3 is CASSPRTGARGNEQYF. The CDR3 bases are TGTGCCAGCAGCCCCAGGACAGGGGCCCGTGGTAACGAGCAGTACTTC.

V gene TRBV3-1 (or the pseudogene TRBV3-2) combines with J gene TRBJ1-2; no clear D. This CDR3 is built from 15 residues. The V and J ends lost 2 bases and 1 base respectively, with 11 bases between them. Germline V gene lookup returns CDR1 LGHDT and CDR2 YNNKEL (reference sequence). CDR3 region: CASSQNSGFNYGYTF. The CDR3 coding sequence is TGTGCCAGCAGCCAAAACAGCGGCTTTAACTATGGCTACACCTTC.

The genes are TRBV25-1 and TRBJ2-3, with D maybe TRBD2 (6 bases). V was clipped by 6 bases and J by 9 bases, with 16 bases between them. This CDR3 region has 13 residues. Germline V lookup: CDR1 MGHDK, CDR2 SYGVNS. The DNA for the CDR3 is TGTGCCAGCAGCTTGGGAGGCGCGGGGACGCAGTATTTT. As protein: CASSLGGAGTQYF. The entire variable domain, with the rest obtained from reference TRBV25-1 and TRBJ2-3, is as follows: EADIYQTPRYLVIGTGKKITLECSQTMGHDKMYWYQQDPGMELHLIHYSYGVNSTEKGDLSSESTVSRIRTEHFPLTLESARPSHTSQYLCASSLGGAGTQYFGPGTRLTVL.

V is TRBV5-6 and J is TRBJ2-1, with TRBD1 identical over 7 bases. Trimming at V came to 3 bases and at J to 7 bases, leaving 10 bases not matched to a gene. Germline V gene lookup returns CDR1 SGHDT and CDR2 YYEEEE. This CDR3 contains 15 residues. This CDR3 is CASSYYGTERNEQFF. CDR3 coding DNA: TGTGCCAGCAGCTATTATGGGACAGAAAGGAATGAGCAGTTCTTC.

The chain couples TRBV12-3 or TRBV12-4 to TRBJ1-2, with D uncertain. The CDR3 has 12 amino acids. Trimming shortened V by 5 bases and J by 3 bases, and 7 bases separated the two germline ends. The CDR3: CASSKFYYGYTF. CDR3 DNA: TGTGCCAGCAGTAAATTTTACTATGGCTACACCTTC.

The chain carries TRBV10-3 and TRBJ1-4, with 7 bases matching TRBD1. The ends lost 8 bases at V and 5 bases at J; junction bases unmatched: 20. Germline-derived CDR1 and CDR2 are ENHRY and SYGVKD. The CDR3 spans 18 residues. The CDR3 DNA reads TGTGCCATCCATCTATGGTCGGATTTAAAGACAGGGAATGAAAAACTGTTTTTT. As protein: CAIHLWSDLKTGNEKLFF.

V and J are TRBV9 and TRBJ2-7; D not certain. The CDR3 sequence is 16 residues long. From germline, CDR1 is SGDLS and CDR2 YYNGEE. With 8 bases removed from V and 0 bases from J, the gap between germline ends came to 21 bases. CDR3 loop: CASSLRSTPSSYEQYF. Written as DNA, the CDR3 is TGTGCCAGTTCCCTCAGATCAACTCCAAGCTCCTACGAGCAGTACTTC. Based on the CDR3 plus reference TRBV9 and TRBJ2-7, the full variable domain is DSGVTQTPKHLITATGQRVTLRCSPRSGDLSVYWYQQSLDQGLQFLIQYYNGEERAKGNILERFSAQQFPDLHSELNLSSLELGDSALYFCASSLRSTPSSYEQYFGPGTRLTVT.

The V and J genes are TRBV7-6 and TRBJ1-1, with D maybe TRBD1 (6 bases). V gave up 3 bases and J gave up 0 bases, with 14 bases separating them. This CDR3 comprises 16 residues. Germline V gene data show CDR1 as SGHVS and CDR2 as FNYEAQ. For the CDR3, the DNA is TGTGCCAGCAGCTTGGGGGTGGACAGTATGAACACTGAAGCTTTCTTT. This codes for CASSLGVDSMNTEAFF. The entire variable domain, with the rest obtained from reference TRBV7-6 and TRBJ1-1, is as follows: GAGVSQSPRYKVTKRGQDVALRCDPISGHVSLYWYRQALGQGPEFLTYFNYEAQQDKSGLPNDRFSAERPEGSISTLTIQRTEQRDSAMYRCASSLGVDSMNTEAFFGQGTRLTVV.

This clone is a singleton in its sample. The chain couples TRBV19 to TRBJ2-7, with 13 bases fitting TRBD2. V was pared by 7 bases and J by 2 bases, with 5 bases of the junction left unmatched. Looked up from germline, CDR1 is LNHDA and CDR2 is SQIVND (reference sequence). There are 15 residues in the CDR3. In DNA, the CDR3 is TGTGCCAGTAACTCCGGGACTAGCGGGGCCTACGAGCAGTACTTC. The encoded protein is CASNSGTSGAYEQYF. Looking up the rest from reference TRBV19 and TRBJ2-7 gives the full variable domain: DGGITQSPKYLFRKEGQNVTLSCEQNLNHDAMYWYRQDPGQGLRLIYYSQIVNDFQKGDIAEGYSVSREKKESFPLTVTSAQKNPTAFYLCASNSGTSGAYEQYFGPGTRLTVT.

The rearrangement links TRBV18 to TRBJ1-1, with 7 nucleotides matching TRBD1. Germline CDR1 and CDR2: KGHSH and LQKENI. The length of the CDR3 is 16 residues. J lost 1 base, V lost 4 bases, and 9 bases had no gene match. CDR3 nucleotides: TGTGCCAGCTCACAGGGTAGGGGGCGGACGAACACTGAAGCTTTCTTT. Its translation is CASSQGRGRTNTEAFF.